These 28 T cell receptor beta chains originate from one sample sequenced in a study of blood T cell repertoires in COVID-19 (TCRdb year 2020). Library prep was done by the immunoSEQ multiplex PCR assay. The source is immuneACCESS, and TCRdb retained only in-frame sequences with V and J called. Part of the clones is not carried over; for the studies checked, unresolved V genes explain less than half of this, and the remainder is unexplained. Here the sample has fewer than 20,000 clones; around 88% occur a single time. In total, the top ten clones hold about 5% of the sample. Sequenced sample: PBMCs or T cells enriched from blood (not recorded which). The receptors shown here come from a woman younger than 45 who had recovered from COVID-19.

V usage is TRBV30 and J usage is TRBJ2-2; tentative D call: TRBD1 (5 bases). Germline V gene data show CDR1 as GTSNPN and CDR2 as SVGIG (reference sequence). This CDR3 spans 15 amino acids. V was trimmed by 1 base and J by 3 bases, leaving 12 bases between them. The CDR3 bases are TGTGCCTGGAGTGAACAGGTTATAGACACCGGGGAGCTGTTTTTT. This codes for CAWSEQVIDTGELFF.

This chain joins TRBV14 and TRBJ1-2; 7 nucleotides agree with TRBD1. CDR1 SGHDN and CDR2 FVKESK come from the germline V gene. Trimming took 3 bases from V and 4 from J; bases not matched to a gene: 5. The CDR3 loop spans 14 amino acids. CDR3 nucleotide sequence: TGTGCCAGCAGCCAGAACAGGGGCCTCTATGGCTACACCTTC. This sequence encodes CASSQNRGLYGYTF. Filled out from reference TRBV14 and TRBJ1-2, the complete variable domain reads EAGVTQFPSHSVIEKGQTVTLRCDPISGHDNLYWYRRVMGKEIKFLLHFVKESKQDESGMPNNRFLAERTGGTYSTLKVQPAELEDSGVYFCASSQNRGLYGYTFGSGTRLTVV.

About this clone: In the same sample, other DNA sequences code for this CDR3. The gene calls are TRBV7-3 and TRBJ2-1, with D possibly matching TRBD1 (5 bases). This CDR3 has 13 amino acids. Germline lookup yields CDR1 SGHTA and CDR2 FQGTGA. Deletions cut 2 bases from V and 3 bases from J, with 5 bases between. The CDR3 DNA reads as TGTGCCAGCAGCTTAGACAGCTACAATGAGCAGTTCTTC. Translation: CASSLDSYNEQFF.

By share, this clone counts as large (0.1 to 1%). J is TRBJ2-7 and V is TRBV10-2; tentative D call: TRBD1 (6 bases). The length of the CDR3 is 14 residues. Trimming shortened V by 0 bases and J by 3 bases, and 9 bases separated the two germline ends. CDR1 and CDR2 from the germline V gene are WSHSY and SAAADI. The DNA of the CDR3 is TGCGCCAGCAGTGAGTCGGGCAGGGGCTACGAGCAGTACTTC. Its protein product is CASSESGRGYEQYF.

This clone was picked up one time. This chain uses TRBV30 with TRBJ1-1; tentatively, D is TRBD1 (5 bases). CDR3 size: 13 residues. Trimming pared 1 base from V and 4 bases from J, leaving 10 bases between. Germline CDR1 is GTSNPN and CDR2 is SVGIG (reference sequence). In DNA form, the CDR3 reads TGTGCCTGGAGTGAAACAGGAATCACTGAAGCTTTCTTT. This translates into CAWSETGITEAFF.

V usage is TRBV6-2 or TRBV6-3 and J usage is TRBJ1-2; tentative D call: TRBD1 (5 bases). The ends were cut back, 6 bases at V and 2 bases at J, with 10 bases in the middle. From germline, CDR1 is MNHEY and CDR2 SVGEGT. The CDR3 consists of 13 residues. CDR3 DNA sequence: TGTGCCAGCAGCCGACAGTGGAACTATGGCTACACCTTC. Amino acid sequence: CASSRQWNYGYTF.

The count of this clone is one. The chain combines TRBV9 with TRBJ1-2, with TRBD1 as a possible D gene (6 bases). Germline-derived CDR1 and CDR2 are SGDLS and YYNGEE. Trimming left V 0 bases short and J 4 bases short, with 16 bases between. The CDR3 loop spans 16 amino acids. The CDR3 sequence: CASSVATGLGGYGYTF. As DNA, the CDR3 is TGTGCCAGCAGCGTAGCTACAGGGCTCGGAGGCTATGGCTACACCTTC.

DNA for the CDR3: TGTGCCAGCAGCTTAGGGACAGGTTATGGCTACACCTTC. It yields the protein CASSLGTGYGYTF. The chain carries TRBV7-9 and TRBJ1-2; TRBD1 agrees at 7 bases. V dropped 1 base and J dropped 5; count of bases not matched to a gene: 1. Per the germline V gene, CDR1 is SEHNR and CDR2 is FQNEAQ (reference sequence). The CDR3 covers 13 residues.

This clone came up once. V is TRBV27 and J is TRBJ2-1, with 10 nucleotides matching TRBD2. V shed 1 base and J 1 base; nucleotides not matched to a gene: 4. The CDR3 extends over 17 amino acids. Germline CDR1 reads MNHEY; CDR2 reads SMNVEV (reference sequence). CDR3 nucleotide sequence: TGTGCCAGCAGTTTATTGCCTAGCGGGGGTTCCTACAATGAGCAGTTCTTC. It codes for CASSLLPSGGSYNEQFF.

This chain connects TRBV7-2 to TRBJ2-1; the match to TRBD2 covers 10 bases. The CDR3 totals 18 residues. Germline CDR1 SGHTA, CDR2 FQGNSA. V was clipped by 1 base and J by 4 bases; unmatched bases: 10. The CDR3 nucleotides read TGTGCCAGCAGCTTAGGGGAGGGGGGTAGCGGGAGGTACAATGAGCAGTTCTTC. Protein sequence: CASSLGEGGSGRYNEQFF. The whole variable domain, remainder taken from reference TRBV7-2 and TRBJ2-1, is GAGVSQSPSNKVTEKGKDVELRCDPISGHTALYWYRQSLGQGLEFLIYFQGNSAPDKSGLPSDRFSAERTGGSVSTLTIQRTQQEDSAVYLCASSLGEGGSGRYNEQFFGPGTRLTVL.

The chain links TRBV2 to TRBJ2-2; TRBD2 matches at 13 bases. J was trimmed by 7 bases and V by 8 bases; bases with no gene match: 1. There are 13 residues in the CDR3. Germline loops: CDR1 SNHLY, CDR2 FYNNEI. The CDR3 DNA is TGTGCCAGCGGGACTAGCGGGGTCGGGGAGCTGTTTTTT. The encoded protein is CASGTSGVGELFF.

The genes are TRBV24-1 and TRBJ2-2; 7 nucleotides line up with TRBD2. The germline V gene encodes CDR1 KGHDR and CDR2 SFDVKD. This CDR3 spans 15 amino acids. Trimming at V came to 8 bases and at J to 3 bases, leaving 8 bases not matched to a gene. CDR3 nucleotide sequence: TGTGCCACCAACGGGGGGTCGACGGACACCGGGGAGCTGTTTTTT. Translation: CATNGGSTDTGELFF.

This clone was seen only a few times. The chain uses TRBV14 and TRBJ1-5; D is uncertain. The V end was cut by 1 base, the J end by 4 bases, with 5 bases between. Germline V gene lookup returns CDR1 SGHDN and CDR2 FVKESK. The CDR3 is made up of 13 amino acids. The CDR3, as DNA: TGTGCCAGCAGCCAAGGTCTTAATCAGCCCCAGCATTTT. Its protein product is CASSQGLNQPQHF.

This clone has only one observation. The V gene is TRBV5-1, the J gene TRBJ2-7, with D perhaps TRBD1 (5 bases). V was pared by 0 bases and J by 3 bases, with 7 bases between. The CDR3 is made up of 13 amino acids. Looked up from germline, CDR1 is SGHRS and CDR2 is YFSETQ. In DNA, the CDR3 is TGCGCCAGCAGCTTGGGGGGCTTCTACGAGCAGTACTTC. It translates to CASSLGGFYEQYF.

The table lists this clone with a count of one. This chain connects TRBV12-3 or TRBV12-4 to TRBJ1-5; D unresolved. V lost 8 bases to trimming and J lost 6 bases, with 8 bases between them. This CDR3 has 11 residues. In DNA form, the CDR3 reads TGTGCCAGCTCCAGTGGTCAGCCCCAGCATTTT. It specifies CASSSGQPQHF.

This clone was seen only a few times. The J gene is TRBJ2-1, the V gene TRBV10-1, with D perhaps matching TRBD2 (5 bases). The ends were cut back, 8 bases at V and 5 bases at J, with 22 bases in the middle. In germline, CDR1 is WNHNN, CDR2 SYGVQD (reference sequence). The CDR3 contains 16 residues. This CDR3 reads CASGGGSSDLNNEQFF. The CDR3 DNA reads TGCGCCAGCGGAGGAGGATCGTCCGACCTTAACAATGAGCAGTTCTTC.

This sequence joins TRBV21-1 and TRBJ1-5; no DNA check was done on the table's D call, TRBD1. TRBV21-1 is described as a pseudogene. This CDR3 spans 18 amino acids. The CDR3 nucleotides read TGTGCCAGCAGCAAAGGGACAGGCGAGGGTTATAGCAATCAGCCCCAGCATTTT. Amino acid sequence: CASSKGTGEGYSNQPQHF.

The chain couples TRBV7-2 to TRBJ2-7; a weak D match, TRBD1 (6 bases). In germline, CDR1 is SGHTA, CDR2 FQGNSA. With 4 bases removed from V and 2 bases from J, the gap between germline ends came to 12 bases. The CDR3 spans 14 residues. The chain's CDR3 is CASSSQGTTYEQYF. In nucleotides, the CDR3 is TGTGCCAGCAGCTCCCAGGGGACAACCTACGAGCAGTACTTC. The full variable domain, completed using reference TRBV7-2 and TRBJ2-7, is GAGVSQSPSNKVTEKGKDVELRCDPISGHTALYWYRQSLGQGLEFLIYFQGNSAPDKSGLPSDRFSAERTGGSVSTLTIQRTQQEDSAVYLCASSSQGTTYEQYFGPGTRLTVT.

This clone has more than one count but fewer than ten. This chain joins TRBV3-1 (or the pseudogene TRBV3-2) and TRBJ2-1; TRBD1 aligns across 7 bases. Germline assignment: CDR1 LGHDT and CDR2 YNNKEL (reference sequence). This CDR3 is 15 amino acids long. J gave up 0 bases and V 4 bases, and 3 bases lay outside the gene matches. Here the CDR3 DNA reads TGTGCCAGCAGCCTCGACAGGGTCTCCTACAATGAGCAGTTCTTC. It yields the protein CASSLDRVSYNEQFF.

The chain uses TRBV9 and TRBJ1-1, with 9 positions matching TRBD1. The CDR3 length is 15 residues. Germline assignment: CDR1 SGDLS and CDR2 YYNGEE. The J segment lost 5 bases and the V segment lost 0 bases, leaving 5 bases of the junction unmatched. The CDR3 protein is CASSVDRTGVTEAFF. In DNA form, the CDR3 reads TGTGCCAGCAGCGTAGATCGGACAGGGGTTACTGAAGCTTTCTTT. Full variable domain (rest looked up from reference TRBV9 and TRBJ1-1): DSGVTQTPKHLITATGQRVTLRCSPRSGDLSVYWYQQSLDQGLQFLIQYYNGEERAKGNILERFSAQQFPDLHSELNLSSLELGDSALYFCASSVDRTGVTEAFFGQGTRLTVV.

This clone was detected only once. The J gene is TRBJ2-7, the V gene TRBV18, with TRBD2 matching 8 bases. The V gene end was trimmed by 2 bases and the J gene end by 5 bases; junction bases not matched to a gene: 5. Germline CDR1 is KGHSH and CDR2 is LQKENI. The CDR3 extends over 14 amino acids. The CDR3 protein is CASSPGAGGHEQYF. CDR3 DNA: TGTGCCAGCTCACCAGGGGCGGGGGGCCACGAGCAGTACTTC.

This clone was found once. This chain uses TRBV29-1 with TRBJ2-3; 8 positions match TRBD2. Germline V CDR1 and CDR2: SQVTM, ANQGSEA. The CDR3 contains 16 residues. J was trimmed by 0 bases and V by 5 bases; bases with no gene match: 10. CDR3 sequence: CSVPRRGGKSTDTQYF. For the CDR3, the DNA is TGCAGCGTTCCGCGCCGGGGGGGGAAGAGCACAGATACGCAGTATTTT.

V gene TRBV19 combines with J gene TRBJ1-2; D uncertain. V was shortened by 2 bases and J by 5 bases, with 6 bases between the two germline ends. The CDR3 runs to 12 residues. The germline CDR1 and CDR2 sequences are LNHDA and SQIVND (reference sequence). CDR3 loop: CASSISVYGYTF. Here the CDR3 DNA reads TGTGCCAGTAGTATATCGGTGTATGGCTACACCTTC.

The table lists this clone with a count of one. This sequence joins TRBV7-6 and TRBJ1-4; D is possibly TRBD1 (5 bases). V lost 5 bases, J lost 6 bases, and 16 bases lay in between. The germline CDR1 and CDR2 sequences are SGHVS and FNYEAQ. The CDR3 is 15 amino acids. The CDR3 spells CASSGTDLRDEKLFF. The DNA for the CDR3 is TGTGCCAGCAGCGGGACTGACCTACGGGATGAAAAACTGTTTTTT. The whole variable domain, filled in from reference TRBV7-6 and TRBJ1-4, reads GAGVSQSPRYKVTKRGQDVALRCDPISGHVSLYWYRQALGQGPEFLTYFNYEAQQDKSGLPNDRFSAERPEGSISTLTIQRTEQRDSAMYRCASSGTDLRDEKLFFGSGTQLSVL.

The V call is TRBV3-1 (or the pseudogene TRBV3-2), the J call TRBJ2-5; 12 bases map to TRBD2. J was trimmed by 5 bases and V by 3 bases; bases with no gene match: 7. The germline CDR1 and CDR2 sequences are LGHDT and YNNKEL (reference sequence). The CDR3 is 16 amino acids. CDR3 in DNA: TGTGCCAGCAGCCAGGCCCTAGCGGGGGGGCGGGAGACCCAGTACTTC. As protein: CASSQALAGGRETQYF.

The V gene is TRBV3-1 (or the pseudogene TRBV3-2), the J gene TRBJ1-2; no firm D call. Germline CDR1 reads LGHDT; CDR2 reads YNNKEL (reference sequence). The length of the CDR3 is 15 residues. Deletions cut 0 bases from V and 4 bases from J, with 12 bases between. The CDR3 coding sequence is TGTGCCAGCAGCCAAGAAAGAGAGAAAAGCTATGGCTACACCTTC. Translated, it gives CASSQEREKSYGYTF.

The chain is built from TRBV6-5 and TRBJ1-2; D ambiguous. In germline, CDR1 is MNHEY, CDR2 SVGAGI. The CDR3 sequence is 14 residues long. The V gene lost 6 bases and the J gene lost 6 bases, with 17 bases spanning the gap. This CDR3 is CASSPGVGRHGYTF. In nucleotides, the CDR3 is TGTGCCAGCAGCCCCGGTGTGGGGAGGCATGGCTACACCTTC.

This rearrangement joins TRBV6-2 or TRBV6-3 to TRBJ2-3, with a weak D call TRBD2 (6 bases). The V and J ends lost 2 bases and 5 bases respectively, with 11 bases between them. CDR1 is MNHEY and CDR2 is SVGEGT in the germline V gene. This CDR3 comprises 14 residues. The CDR3 DNA reads as TGTGCCAGCAGTTACGGGGGGTCAGGAGATACGCAGTATTTT. Amino acids: CASSYGGSGDTQYF.